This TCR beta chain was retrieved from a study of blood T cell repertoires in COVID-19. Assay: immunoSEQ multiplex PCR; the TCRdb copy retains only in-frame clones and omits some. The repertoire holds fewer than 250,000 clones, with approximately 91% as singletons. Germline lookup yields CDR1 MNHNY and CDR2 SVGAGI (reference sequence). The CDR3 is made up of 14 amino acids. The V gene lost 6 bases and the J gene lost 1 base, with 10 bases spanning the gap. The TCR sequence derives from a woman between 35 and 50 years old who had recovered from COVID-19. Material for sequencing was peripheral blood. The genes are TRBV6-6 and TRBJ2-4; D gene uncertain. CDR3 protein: CASSYRVAKNIQYF. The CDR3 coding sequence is TGTGCCAGCAGCTACCGGGTGGCCAAAAACATTCAGTACTTC.